The T cell receptor beta chain under discussion was sequenced for a study of cytomegalovirus exposure and HLA in healthy donors (dated by TCRdb to about 2017). Regarding the complete study: In an earlier analysis of 450 to 750 of the donors, about 270 Gb of sequence data and some 100 million unique TCR beta sequences from about 179 million T cells were reported. About 300 gigabases of sequencing data and around 85 million unique TCR sequences made up an early release that covered 640 HLA-typed donors. Among the roughly 400 genotyped donors, approximately 77% belonged to the genetic ancestry cluster associated with self-reported Caucasian donors. The study aimed to test whether signatures of past pathogen exposure could be identified by cataloging public T cell receptors. The study used immunosequencing to profile the T cell repertoires of approximately 650 subjects and linked those repertoires to cytomegalovirus serostatus. In addition to the first cohort of approximately 670 subjects, a separate validation cohort of approximately 130 different subjects was used. To predict cytomegalovirus infection status, the study combined high-throughput TCR immunosequencing, statistical association of individual TCRs with disease status, and machine learning. A later analysis re-analyzed previously published TCR beta repertoires from 500 to 700 donors and added high-resolution HLA genotyping to study TCR occurrence patterns. Rather than drawing on any new phenotypic data, the later analysis identified candidate immune exposures from TCR beta sequences and the way those sequences occurred across donors. In an earlier analysis of several hundred of the donors, high-throughput TCR beta sequencing was used to judge whether each TCR beta V gene segment behaved as functional or pseudogenic. Alongside the repertoire data, information on donor age, sex, ethnicity and CMV serostatus was compiled. In a later genetic analysis, genome-wide SNP genotypes for about three fifths of the 666 donors were used, and that subset was treated as a discovery cohort. All discovery cohort repertoires had been generated on a single sequencing platform. Class I and class II HLA loci were covered by the typing at four-digit resolution. The number of donors typed differed by locus, with roughly 629-640 for A, B, C, DRB1 and DQB1, around 560 for DQA1, 600 to 610 for DPA1, and under 490 for DPB1. Roughly five DR-DQ haplotypes were handled as single units for association and clustering, since linkage in the cohort was strong. Among 300 to 450 genotyped donors of the cohort, an average of about 240,000 unique TCR beta nucleotide sequences were sequenced per donor, around 20% of them non-productive. Findings and caveats that apply to the study as a whole: CMV serostatus was the only immune exposure information available for the cohort. The study gave a list of about 170 TCR beta chains associated with cytomegalovirus. In a later genetic analysis, a missense DCLRE1C variant was associated with V-gene and J-gene trimming of TCR beta chains, and the association was replicated in an independent cohort. Only TCR beta chains were sequenced in this cohort, and the absence of alpha or paired-chain data limited detectable features. Correlated functional status among segregating V segments might reflect linkage disequilibrium, but an unknown experimental factor could not be ruled out. Some IMGT-functional V segments, including TRBV6-2 and TRBV6-3, could not be told apart with the 87-base-pair reads, so those segments were excluded. Because counts were too low, about 18 rarely observed V segments, including chromosome 9 orphons, were excluded from the earlier analysis of 587 of the donors. Because some donors lacked HLA typing at each locus, the association tests relied only on the typed subset. In a later genetic analysis, fewer N-insertions in productive TCRs were reported among donors in an Asian-associated ancestry cluster than the roughly 700-donor mean. At a false discovery rate of 0.05, a later analysis linked fewer than 20,000 TCR beta sequences to specific HLA alleles. The authors suggested that the approach could potentially be extended to other disease states and immunological phenotypes. Most TCR sequences were seen in very few donors, while some public TCRs were found in many individuals. A further reported finding was that TCR beta sequences accurately predicted the HLA-A and HLA-B alleles for most subjects in the first cohort. In a later analysis, TCR association rates were found to vary across HLA loci, with the most associated TCRs seen for DRB1 alleles and the fewest for HLA-C alleles. Roughly uniform sequencing depth across donors was assumed in presence/absence analyses, although this assumption may not hold. In a later analysis, HLA-associated TCR beta chains showed more clonal expansion and lower generation probabilities than non-associated chains that were equally common. Several of the top co-occurrence clusters appeared to be linked to parvovirus B19, influenza, CMV and Epstein-Barr virus, according to a later analysis. Most CMV-associated TCR beta chains appeared to be HLA-restricted in a later analysis, and the HLA associations seemed to be driven largely by CMV exposure. Cytomegalovirus status was reported to be diagnosed by the classifier with high specificity and sensitivity in both the original and validation cohorts. In an earlier analysis of 587 of the donors, most TCR beta V segments were observed in productive rearrangements about 87% or about 30% of the time, broadly matching IMGT annotations. A cluster of highly shared sequence variants was judged likely to be a technical artifact of the sequencing pipeline. Assigning TCR associations to individual alleles was difficult when HLA alleles, especially DR and DQ, strongly co-occurred. Three of the identified cytomegalovirus-associated TCR beta chains were confirmed in vitro to be specific for cytomegalovirus antigens.

To note about this clone: This receptor's antigen is unknown. No base quality information exists; no much larger clone differs at one position.

The cohort consisted of more than 650 healthy bone marrow donors. All cohort members were sampled while nominally healthy, although unrecorded immune exposures were likely present. The donor tested CMV seropositive, placing the donor among the 289 seropositive members of the cohort. A peripheral blood sample was provided by each donor, and peripheral blood mononuclear cells were used for TCR beta sequencing. The Qiagen DNeasy Blood Extraction Kit was used to extract genomic DNA from the blood cell samples. V has 0 bases trimmed and J has 2 bases trimmed; junction bases matching no gene number 5. The CDR3 contains 16 residues, cysteine and phenylalanine counted. This entry keeps only the CDR3 DNA: 48 bases, framed from base 1. Library generation was performed with the immunoSEQ multiplex PCR assay. The multiplex PCR relied on a mix of 60 forward primers for TCR Vbeta segments and 13 reverse primers for TCR Jbeta segments. Amplification of the CDR3 region of rearranged TCR beta genes was performed with a multiplex PCR assay on genomic DNA. The amplified TCR beta libraries were sequenced on the Illumina HiSeq System as 87-base-pair reads. In the original analysis: A later analysis counted 75 million to 100 million unique TCR beta chains across the 666 repertoires, and roughly 9.9 million of these chains were shared by at least two donors. A nearest-neighbor algorithm error-corrected the raw reads and collapsed the reads into unique sequences, merging closely related sequences to remove PCR and sequencing errors. Alignment of CDR3 sequences to IMGT reference sequences was used to assign V, D and J gene segments. For a sequence to be retained, a match of at least six nucleotides to both a V gene segment and a J gene segment was required. Rearrangements were called productive when the CDR3 lacked stop codons and stayed in frame with V and J; all others were non-productive. Following IMGT convention, CDR3 was defined as the stretch from the second conserved V-encoded cysteine to the conserved J-encoded phenylalanine. In an earlier analysis of approximately 500 of the donors, sequences lacking an unambiguous match to a single V gene segment were excluded. An earlier analysis of 587 of the donors classified V segments as functional when productive rearrangements were above 56.7% and as segregating when the standard deviation between donors was above 5%. A statistical classification framework was developed to diagnose cytomegalovirus status using the catalog of TCR beta chain sequences. In a later analysis, V and J genes were assigned by comparing TCR nucleotide sequences against IMGT/GENE-DB human TR gene sequences. A later analysis assigned CDR3 sequences and most-parsimonious VDJ recombination scenarios with the TCRdist pipeline. In a later analysis, each TCR beta chain was defined by its CDR3 amino acid sequence together with its V-gene family, and reads without a unique V-gene family were excluded. In a later analysis, around 600 highly shared, low-generation-probability nucleotide sequences were removed to address suspected cross-contamination and a sequencing artifact. In a later analysis, a clonal expansion index was calculated for each public chain from normalized within-repertoire ranks of inferred template counts. Generation probabilities in a later analysis came from a VDJ recombination model fitted to out-of-frame rearrangements, and those results were checked against IGoR. A later analysis scored TCR-TCR, TCR-HLA and TCR-CMV co-occurrence with hypergeometric tests, applying a repertoire-size bias correction to TCR pairs. A later analysis estimated false discovery rates by permuting HLA or CMV assignments 20 times. In a later analysis, co-occurring TCRs were grouped with DBSCAN, and TCRdist sequence similarity was added when clustering was performed within HLA-allele-positive subsets. Co-occurrence clustering excluded repertoires with fewer than 30,000 or more than 120,000 public chains, plus five with anomalous nucleotide sharing. TCRdb took over this immuneACCESS table, retaining in-frame rearrangements with V and J assigned. Such tables are incomplete; in checked studies, under half of the missing clones stem from an unresolved V gene, and the remainder is unexplained. V, J and clone size are taken as reported in that table, and D and trimming were inferred from the DNA itself. Recorded for this sample are 150,000 to 200,000 clones; 83% of them occurred a single time. Over 4% of the sample rests with the top ten.

The sequence joins TRBV6-7 to TRBJ1-2, with TRBD1 matching 8 junction bases. TRBV6-7 is known as an ORF, though its function is uncertain. Sequenced sample: PBMCs. The sequence was obtained from a man aged 45-60 years in good health and CMV-seropositive. The sequenced DNA is TGTGCCAGCAGTTACTCTTCAGGGGGCGAAAACTATGGCTACACCTTC. This is translated as CASSYSSGGENYGYTF.